The 20 T cell receptor beta chains reported below all come from one sample, sequenced in a study of T cell responses to AZD1222 COVID-19 vaccine. The protocol was immunoSEQ multiplex PCR, while the TCRdb copy is restricted to in-frame clones and leaves out a portion. The sample carries 140,000 to 150,000 clones, 80% to 90% recorded once. The sample in question was peripheral blood, obtained on day 0 of AZD1222 vaccination. The receptors were sampled from an adult in good health.

CDR3 in amino acids: CSVGSTGITGELFF. The CDR3 DNA is TGCAGCGTTGGTTCTACAGGGATCACCGGGGAGCTGTTTTTT. The V call is TRBV29-1, the J call TRBJ2-2; D possibly corresponds to TRBD1 (6 bases). The CDR3 loop spans 14 amino acids. Between the trimmed V and J ends, which lost 4 bases and 4 bases, there was a span of 13 bases. Germline V CDR1 and CDR2: SQVTM, ANQGSEA.

This chain uses TRBV30 with TRBJ1-1; D call uncertain. Germline values: CDR1 GTSNPN, CDR2 SVGIG (reference sequence). The CDR3 covers 14 residues. Between the trimmed V and J ends, which lost 2 bases and 2 bases, there was a span of 12 bases. The CDR3 sequence is CAWSPLAGNTEAFF. CDR3 nucleotide sequence: TGTGCCTGGAGTCCTCTTGCAGGTAACACTGAAGCTTTCTTT.

There are a few counts of this clone. The chain has TRBV27 and TRBJ1-5; TRBD1 might be the D (5 bases). Trimming removed 4 bases at V and 3 bases at J, with 13 bases between. The germline CDR1 and CDR2 sequences are MNHEY and SMNVEV (reference sequence). This CDR3 is 15 amino acids long. CDR3 protein: CASSSRKTVNQPQHF. The CDR3 coding sequence is TGTGCCAGCAGTTCTCGCAAGACAGTCAATCAGCCCCAGCATTTT.

The chain carries TRBV19 and TRBJ1-2, with a tentative D call TRBD1 (6 bases). Germline V lookup: CDR1 LNHDA, CDR2 SQIVND (reference sequence). V was trimmed by 4 bases and J by 3 bases, leaving 18 bases between them. The CDR3 extends over 16 amino acids. The CDR3 DNA follows: TGTGCCAGTAGTAACACATGGGGGGCGGCGGACTATGGCTACACCTTC. Its protein product is CASSNTWGAADYGYTF.

This chain joins TRBV30 and TRBJ1-2, with a weak D call TRBD1 (5 bases). V gave up 1 base and J gave up 8 bases, with 8 bases separating them. The CDR3 sequence is 11 residues long. Germline CDR1 GTSNPN, CDR2 SVGIG (reference sequence). The CDR3 spells CAWSEGYGYTF. The CDR3, as DNA: TGTGCCTGGAGTGAGGGGTACGGCTACACCTTC.

V usage is TRBV18 and J usage is TRBJ1-3, with unresolved D. The CDR3 loop spans 16 amino acids. With 3 bases removed from V and 10 bases from J, the gap between germline ends came to 22 bases. The germline V gene encodes CDR1 KGHSH and CDR2 LQKENI. The CDR3 here is CASSPVPPTNVYTIYF. The DNA for the CDR3 is TGTGCCAGCTCACCGGTCCCACCGACGAACGTTTATACCATATATTTT. The variable domain in full, completed from reference TRBV18 and TRBJ1-3, reads NAGVMQNPRHLVRRRGQEARLRCSPMKGHSHVYWYRQLPEEGLKFMVYLQKENIIDESGMPKERFSAEFPKEGPSILRIQQVVRGDSAAYFCASSPVPPTNVYTIYFGEGSWLTVV.

The gene calls are TRBV5-1 and TRBJ1-4; no firm D call. Deletions cut 2 bases from V and 0 bases from J, with 8 bases between. CDR1 SGHRS and CDR2 YFSETQ come from the germline V gene. The CDR3 sequence is 15 residues long. The CDR3 DNA follows: TGCGCCAGCAGCTTCGGCAGTGCAACTAATGAAAAACTGTTTTTT. It specifies CASSFGSATNEKLFF.

This clone appeared a single time. The J gene is TRBJ2-7, the V gene TRBV18; D is perhaps TRBD2 (5 bases). V lost 3 bases to trimming and J lost 5 bases, with 11 bases between them. Germline loops: CDR1 KGHSH, CDR2 LQKENI. The CDR3 is 13 amino acids. The CDR3 DNA sequence: TGTGCCAGCTCACCCCAGGCCGGGAACGAGCAGTACTTC. This encodes CASSPQAGNEQYF.

The chain has TRBV27 and TRBJ1-2, with D possibly matching TRBD1 (6 bases). This CDR3 is built from 13 residues. The V and J ends lost 11 bases and 4 bases respectively, with 17 bases between them. Germline lookup yields CDR1 MNHEY and CDR2 SMNVEV (reference sequence). CDR3 amino acids: CASGGGRSYGYTF. CDR3 in DNA: TGTGCCTCCGGGGGCGGTCGCTCCTATGGCTACACCTTC.

The rearrangement joins TRBV9 to TRBJ2-1; 8 nucleotides line up with TRBD1. With 1 base clipped from V and 4 bases from J, the junction kept 7 bases outside the gene matches. The V gene's germline CDR1 is SGDLS and CDR2 YYNGEE. The CDR3 consists of 16 residues. The chain's CDR3 is CASSVSRQGLYNEQFF. CDR3 DNA: TGTGCCAGCAGCGTATCTCGACAGGGGCTATACAATGAGCAGTTCTTC.

V usage is TRBV7-2 and J usage is TRBJ2-1; perhaps TRBD2 as D (5 bases). Germline CDR1 SGHTA, CDR2 FQGNSA. The V and J ends lost 1 base and 10 bases respectively, with 20 bases between them. The CDR3 runs 16 residues. As DNA, the CDR3 is TGTGCCAGCAGCTTAGGGGAGCGGTTTCGGGTTTGGGAGCAGTTCTTC. This codes for CASSLGERFRVWEQFF.

The gene calls are TRBV27 and TRBJ2-2; perhaps TRBD1 as D (6 bases). This CDR3 is built from 17 residues. The V gene's germline CDR1 is MNHEY and CDR2 SMNVEV (reference sequence). V dropped 4 bases and J dropped 4 bases, with 19 bases sitting between them. In DNA form, the CDR3 reads TGTGCCAGCAGTTCCCTAGAGACAGGCTGGGCCACCGGGGAGCTGTTTTTT. It codes for CASSSLETGWATGELFF.

This chain connects TRBV9 to TRBJ1-3; TRBD1 might be the D (6 bases). V was clipped by 0 bases and J by 4 bases, with 11 bases between them. Germline V gives CDR1 SGDLS, CDR2 YYNGEE. This CDR3 region has 15 residues. The CDR3 sequence: CASSVAQGLGNTIYF. CDR3 DNA: TGTGCCAGCAGCGTAGCACAGGGCCTCGGAAACACCATATATTTT. Full variable domain (rest looked up from reference TRBV9 and TRBJ1-3): DSGVTQTPKHLITATGQRVTLRCSPRSGDLSVYWYQQSLDQGLQFLIQYYNGEERAKGNILERFSAQQFPDLHSELNLSSLELGDSALYFCASSVAQGLGNTIYFGEGSWLTVV.

The chain couples TRBV10-1 to TRBJ2-1; 10 bases match TRBD2. There are 16 residues in the CDR3. V lost 6 bases to trimming and J lost 8 bases; unmatched junction nucleotides: 13. Germline V gene sequence: CDR1 WNHNN, CDR2 SYGVQD (reference sequence). The DNA of the CDR3 is TGCGCCAGCAGCCCCAGCGGTAGCGGGAGGTTCGATGAGCAGTTCTTC. This codes for CASSPSGSGRFDEQFF.

This CDR3 reads CASSSAPRAPFTDTQYF. CDR3 in DNA: TGTGCCAGCAGCTCCGCCCCCAGGGCGCCTTTCACAGATACGCAGTATTTT. J is TRBJ2-3 and V is TRBV7-6, with D perhaps matching TRBD1 (5 bases). CDR1 is SGHVS, CDR2 FNYEAQ, per germline. The germline V and J ends were trimmed by 4 bases and 2 bases, with 19 bases remaining between them. This CDR3 has 17 amino acids.

The V gene is TRBV3-1 (or the pseudogene TRBV3-2), the J gene TRBJ1-3; no definite D call. The germline V and J ends were trimmed by 9 bases and 4 bases, with 7 bases remaining between them. The CDR3 is made up of 11 amino acids. Germline CDR1 reads LGHDT; CDR2 reads YNNKEL (reference sequence). Written as DNA, the CDR3 is TGTGCCAGTTCTGGGGGAAACACCATATATTTT. It specifies CASSGGNTIYF.

The gene calls are TRBV7-2 and TRBJ1-2, with TRBD1 identical over 8 bases. The CDR3 has 17 amino acids. Looked up from germline, CDR1 is SGHTA and CDR2 is FQGNSA. The V gene end was trimmed by 4 bases and the J gene end by 8 bases; junction bases not matched to a gene: 18. CDR3 protein: CASSSALGQGNGDGYTF. The CDR3 DNA is TGTGCCAGCAGCTCTGCATTAGGACAGGGTAACGGGGACGGCTACACCTTC.

J is TRBJ1-5 and V is TRBV28; TRBD1 matches 7 bases. The length of the CDR3 is 15 residues. The germline gives CDR1 MDHEN, CDR2 SYDVKM. The junction had 11 bases not matched to a gene; V was cut back by 7 bases and J by 5 bases. The CDR3 DNA sequence: TGTGCCAGCAATCCACGGACAGGCTTACATCAGCCCCAGCATTTT. Residues: CASNPRTGLHQPQHF.

This sequence joins TRBV5-6 and TRBJ1-1; possibly TRBD1 for D (6 bases). This CDR3 is 13 amino acids long. V gave up 4 bases and J gave up 5 bases, with 12 bases separating them. Germline V CDR1 and CDR2: SGHDT, YYEEEE. The CDR3 spells CASSIGTSTEAFF. For the CDR3, the DNA is TGTGCCAGCAGCATCGGGACAAGTACTGAAGCTTTCTTT. The whole variable domain, remainder taken from reference TRBV5-6 and TRBJ1-1, is DAGVTQSPTHLIKTRGQQVTLRCSPKSGHDTVSWYQQALGQGPQFIFQYYEEEERQRGNFPDRFSGHQFPNYSSELNVNALLLGDSALYLCASSIGTSTEAFFGQGTRLTVV.

The V call is TRBV10-3, the J call TRBJ2-7; D is undetermined. Germline V lookup: CDR1 ENHRY, CDR2 SYGVKD. The CDR3 spans 12 residues. Trimming took 0 bases from V and 4 from J, leaving 4 bases between them. The DNA of the CDR3 is TGTGCCATCAGTGAGTCTCAATACGAGCAGTACTTC. This sequence encodes CAISESQYEQYF.